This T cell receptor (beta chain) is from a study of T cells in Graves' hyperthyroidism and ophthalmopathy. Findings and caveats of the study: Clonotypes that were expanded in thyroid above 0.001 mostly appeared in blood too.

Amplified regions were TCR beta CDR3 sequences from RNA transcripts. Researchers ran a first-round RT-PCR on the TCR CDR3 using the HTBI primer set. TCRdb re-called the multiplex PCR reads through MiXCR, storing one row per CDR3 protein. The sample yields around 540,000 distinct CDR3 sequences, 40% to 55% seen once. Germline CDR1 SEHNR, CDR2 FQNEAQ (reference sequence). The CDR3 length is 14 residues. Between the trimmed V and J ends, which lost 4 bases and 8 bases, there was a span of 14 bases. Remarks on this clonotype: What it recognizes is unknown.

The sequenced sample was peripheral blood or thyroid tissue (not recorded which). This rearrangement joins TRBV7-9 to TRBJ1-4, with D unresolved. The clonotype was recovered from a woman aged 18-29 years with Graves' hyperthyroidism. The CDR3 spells CASSSGREREKLFF. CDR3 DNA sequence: TGTGCCAGCAGCTCTGGGAGGGAGCGGGAAAAACTGTTTTTT.